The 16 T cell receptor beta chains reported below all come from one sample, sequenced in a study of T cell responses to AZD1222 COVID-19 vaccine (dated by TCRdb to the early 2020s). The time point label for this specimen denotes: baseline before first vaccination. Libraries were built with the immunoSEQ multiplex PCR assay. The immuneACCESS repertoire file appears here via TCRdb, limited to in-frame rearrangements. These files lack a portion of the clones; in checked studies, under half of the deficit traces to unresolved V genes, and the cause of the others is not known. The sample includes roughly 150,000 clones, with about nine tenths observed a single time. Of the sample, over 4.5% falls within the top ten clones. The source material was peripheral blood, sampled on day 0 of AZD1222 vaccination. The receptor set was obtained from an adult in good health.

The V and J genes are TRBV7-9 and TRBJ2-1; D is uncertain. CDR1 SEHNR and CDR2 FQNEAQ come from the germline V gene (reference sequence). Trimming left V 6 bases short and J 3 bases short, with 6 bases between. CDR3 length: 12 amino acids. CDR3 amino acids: CASSRLYNEQFF. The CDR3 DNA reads TGTGCCAGCAGTCGACTCTACAATGAGCAGTTCTTC.

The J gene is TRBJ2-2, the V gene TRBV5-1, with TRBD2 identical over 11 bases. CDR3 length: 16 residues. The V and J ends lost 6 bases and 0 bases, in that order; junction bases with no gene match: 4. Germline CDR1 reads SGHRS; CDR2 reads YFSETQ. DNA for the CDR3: TGCGCCAGCATGACTAGCGGGACCCCGAACACCGGGGAGCTGTTTTTT. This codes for CASMTSGTPNTGELFF.

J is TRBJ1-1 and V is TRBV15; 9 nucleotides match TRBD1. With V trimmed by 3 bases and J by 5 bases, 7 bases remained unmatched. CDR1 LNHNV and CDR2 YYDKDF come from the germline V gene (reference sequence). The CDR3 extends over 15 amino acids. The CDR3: CATSRGGTGLTEAFF. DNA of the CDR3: TGTGCCACCAGCAGGGGTGGGACAGGGTTAACTGAAGCTTTCTTT.

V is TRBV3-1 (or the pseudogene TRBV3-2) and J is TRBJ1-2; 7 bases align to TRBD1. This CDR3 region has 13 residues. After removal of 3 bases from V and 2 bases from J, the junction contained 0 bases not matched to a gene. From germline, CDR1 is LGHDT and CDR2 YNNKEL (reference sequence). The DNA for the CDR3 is TGTGCCAGCAGCCAGACAGGGAACTATGGCTACACCTTC. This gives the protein CASSQTGNYGYTF.

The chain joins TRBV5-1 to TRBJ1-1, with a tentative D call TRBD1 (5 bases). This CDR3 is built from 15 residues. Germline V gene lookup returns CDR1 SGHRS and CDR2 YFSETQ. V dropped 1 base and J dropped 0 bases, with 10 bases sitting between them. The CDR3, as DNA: TGCGCCAGCAGCTTGTACCCAGGGCTGAACACTGAAGCTTTCTTT. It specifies CASSLYPGLNTEAFF.

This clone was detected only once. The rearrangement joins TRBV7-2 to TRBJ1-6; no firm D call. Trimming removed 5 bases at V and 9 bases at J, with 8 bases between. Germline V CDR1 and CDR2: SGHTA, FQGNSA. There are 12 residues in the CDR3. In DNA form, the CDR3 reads TGTGCCAGCAGCGTTCTGGGTTCACCCCTCCACTTT. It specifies CASSVLGSPLHF.

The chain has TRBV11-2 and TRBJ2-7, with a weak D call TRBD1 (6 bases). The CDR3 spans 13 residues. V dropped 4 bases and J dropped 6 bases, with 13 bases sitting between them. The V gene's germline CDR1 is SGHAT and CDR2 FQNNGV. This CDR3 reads CASSSGQFGEQYF. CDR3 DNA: TGTGCCAGCAGCTCAGGACAGTTTGGCGAGCAGTACTTC.

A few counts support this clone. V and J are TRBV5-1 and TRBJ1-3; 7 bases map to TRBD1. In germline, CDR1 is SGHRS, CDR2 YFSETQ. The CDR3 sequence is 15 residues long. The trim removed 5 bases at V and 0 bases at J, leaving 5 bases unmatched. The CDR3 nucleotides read TGCGCCAGCAGGGAAGGACAGGACTCTGGAAACACCATATATTTT. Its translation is CASREGQDSGNTIYF.

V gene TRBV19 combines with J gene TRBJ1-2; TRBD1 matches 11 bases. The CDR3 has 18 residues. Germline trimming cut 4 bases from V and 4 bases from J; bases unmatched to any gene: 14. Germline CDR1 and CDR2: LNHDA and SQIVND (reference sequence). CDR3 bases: TGTGCCAGTAGTACAGGACAGGGGGCCCTGAAATCCACCTATGGCTACACCTTC. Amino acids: CASSTGQGALKSTYGYTF.

The DNA of the CDR3 is TGTGCCAGCAGCTTATTAGGGAATAGGTATGGCTACACCTTC. Its translation is CASSLLGNRYGYTF. V and J are TRBV7-8 and TRBJ1-2; D not resolved. V gave up 2 bases and J gave up 5 bases, with 12 bases separating them. This CDR3 comprises 14 residues. Germline CDR1 SGHVS, CDR2 FQNEAQ. Full variable domain (outside the CDR3, taken from reference TRBV7-8 and TRBJ1-2): GAGVSQSPRYKVAKRGQDVALRCDPISGHVSLFWYQQALGQGPEFLTYFQNEAQLDKSGLPSDRFFAERPEGSVSTLKIQRTQQEDSAVYLCASSLLGNRYGYTFGSGTRLTVV.

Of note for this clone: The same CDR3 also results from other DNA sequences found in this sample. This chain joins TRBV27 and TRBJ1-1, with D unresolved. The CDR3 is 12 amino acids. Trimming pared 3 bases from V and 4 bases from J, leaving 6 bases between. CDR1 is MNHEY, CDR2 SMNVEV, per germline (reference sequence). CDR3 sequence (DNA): TGTGCCAGCAGTTTCCGAGGCACTGAAGCTTTCTTT. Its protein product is CASSFRGTEAFF.

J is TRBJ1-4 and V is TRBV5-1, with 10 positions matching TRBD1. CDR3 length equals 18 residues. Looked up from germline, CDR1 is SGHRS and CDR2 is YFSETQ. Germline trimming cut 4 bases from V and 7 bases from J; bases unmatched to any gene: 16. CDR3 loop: CASSPGTGASLLGEKLFF. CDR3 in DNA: TGCGCCAGCAGCCCCGGGACAGGGGCGTCACTTCTGGGTGAAAAACTGTTTTTT.

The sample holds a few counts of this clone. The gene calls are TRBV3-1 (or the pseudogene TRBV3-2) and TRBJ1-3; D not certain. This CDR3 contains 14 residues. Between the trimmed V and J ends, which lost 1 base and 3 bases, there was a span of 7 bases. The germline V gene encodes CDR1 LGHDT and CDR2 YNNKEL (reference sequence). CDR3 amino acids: CASSQGFYGNTIYF. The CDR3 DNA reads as TGTGCCAGCAGCCAAGGTTTTTATGGAAACACCATATATTTT.

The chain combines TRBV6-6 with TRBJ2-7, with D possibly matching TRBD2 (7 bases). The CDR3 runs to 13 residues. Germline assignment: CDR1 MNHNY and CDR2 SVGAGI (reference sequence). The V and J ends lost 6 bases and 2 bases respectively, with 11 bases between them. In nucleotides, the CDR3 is TGTGCCAGCAGGGGGGGGCTACCCTACGAGCAGTACTTC. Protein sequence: CASRGGLPYEQYF.

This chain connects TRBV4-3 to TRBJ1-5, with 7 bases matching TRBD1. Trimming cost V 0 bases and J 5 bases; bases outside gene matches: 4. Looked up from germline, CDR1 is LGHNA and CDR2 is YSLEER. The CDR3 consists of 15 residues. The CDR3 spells CASSQDGGGDQPQHF. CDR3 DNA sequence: TGCGCCAGCAGCCAAGATGGAGGGGGCGATCAGCCCCAGCATTTT.

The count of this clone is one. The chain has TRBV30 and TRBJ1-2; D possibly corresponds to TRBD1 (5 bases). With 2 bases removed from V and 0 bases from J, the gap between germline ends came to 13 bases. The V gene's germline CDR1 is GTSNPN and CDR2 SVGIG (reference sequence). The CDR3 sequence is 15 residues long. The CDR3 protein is CAWSRAAGSNYGYTF. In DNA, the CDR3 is TGTGCCTGGAGTCGGGCTGCAGGGTCTAACTATGGCTACACCTTC.